A selection of T cell receptor beta chains follows, all from one sample in a study of T cell responses to AZD1222 COVID-19 vaccine. Clones were sequenced by immunoSEQ multiplex PCR, and TCRdb holds only the in-frame ones, with some missing. The sample includes more than 150,000 clones, about 90% of them seen just once. The sequences come from peripheral blood, collected on day 0 of MenACWY control vaccination. The receptor source for this set is an adult in good health. Both conserved end residues are part of each CDR3. The order of the fields is J gene, V gene, clone size, D gene, CDR3 protein. D genes are given only for firm matches. The size of a clone is reported for some rows only, either as once, few or many, or as a class for expanded clones.

j_call: TRBJ1-6
v_call: TRBV2
clone_size: .
d_call: .
cdr3_aa: CASSEEAYNSPLHF

j_call: TRBJ2-1
v_call: TRBV10-3
clone_size: .
d_call: .
cdr3_aa: CAISESATSQFF

j_call: TRBJ1-5
v_call: TRBV28
clone_size: .
d_call: .
cdr3_aa: CASRPGGAGGNQPQHF

j_call: TRBJ1-6
v_call: TRBV19
clone_size: .
d_call: .
cdr3_aa: CASSISSTGGDNSPLHF

j_call: TRBJ2-3
v_call: TRBV2
clone_size: .
d_call: .
cdr3_aa: CASNRDRSTDTQYF

j_call: TRBJ2-5
v_call: TRBV28
clone_size: .
d_call: .
cdr3_aa: CASSSLRRVGETQYF

j_call: TRBJ1-2
v_call: TRBV7-2
clone_size: .
d_call: .
cdr3_aa: CASRSQTNYGYTF

j_call: TRBJ1-6
v_call: TRBV7-2
clone_size: few
d_call: .
cdr3_aa: CASSLVDSRNSPLHF

j_call: TRBJ1-4
v_call: TRBV7-8
clone_size: .
d_call: TRBD1
cdr3_aa: CASSPRRTGGYATNEKLFF

j_call: TRBJ1-4
v_call: TRBV5-4
clone_size: .
d_call: .
cdr3_aa: CASSWPGEKLFF

j_call: TRBJ2-1
v_call: TRBV12-3/TRBV12-4
clone_size: .
d_call: .
cdr3_aa: CASSLDSREQFF

j_call: TRBJ2-1
v_call: TRBV11-2
clone_size: .
d_call: .
cdr3_aa: CASSLGSAAGFNEQFF

j_call: TRBJ1-4
v_call: TRBV4-3
clone_size: .
d_call: .
cdr3_aa: CASSKDWLRGRGTNEKLFF

j_call: TRBJ2-2
v_call: TRBV19
clone_size: .
d_call: .
cdr3_aa: CASRPANTGELFF

j_call: TRBJ2-3
v_call: TRBV6-2/TRBV6-3
clone_size: .
d_call: .
cdr3_aa: CASRPTGFTDTQYF

j_call: TRBJ1-2
v_call: TRBV28
clone_size: .
d_call: TRBD1
cdr3_aa: CATSTGSYGYTF

j_call: TRBJ2-4
v_call: TRBV11-2
clone_size: .
d_call: .
cdr3_aa: CASSLDDIRDGGHIQYF

j_call: TRBJ1-2
v_call: TRBV19
clone_size: .
d_call: .
cdr3_aa: CASSIDPGPTDGYTF